Listed here are 2 T cell receptor beta chains from one sample, sequenced in a study of response to subunit inactivated influenza vaccine. TCRdb re-derived calls from the RT-PCR reads in MiXCR, one entry per CDR3 protein. The sample consists of about 540,000 distinct CDR3 sequences, roughly 25% of them appearing once. The same specimen was also included in a second study, on T cells expressing NK-cell markers. From that second work: As the method of synthesis, 5'RACE template switching with UMIs yielded TCR beta cDNA.

The sequencing here drew on CD4+ T cells sorted from PBMCs, taken about 11 days after vaccination. Every receptor here comes from a man over 45 who received an inactivated influenza vaccine.

V and J are TRBV20-1 and TRBJ2-7; TRBD1 aligns across 10 bases. The germline V gene has CDR1 DFQATT and CDR2 SNEGSKA (reference sequence). Trimming cost V 5 bases and J 5 bases; bases outside gene matches: 9. CDR3 length: 14 residues. The CDR3 DNA reads TGCAGTGCTCCTCCCGGGACAGGGGTCAACGAGCAGTACTTC. Translating gives CSAPPGTGVNEQYF.

This clonotype was detected ten times or more. The CDR3 bases are TGTGCCGGAAGGCAGTTGACAGATACGCAGTATTTT. Its protein is CAGRQLTDTQYF. The chain links TRBV7-9 to TRBJ2-3; no clear D gene. The CDR3 is 12 residues long. The ends were cut back, 11 bases at V and 3 bases at J, with 12 bases in the middle. Per germline, CDR1 SEHNR and CDR2 FQNEAQ (reference sequence).